The clone carrying this T cell receptor (beta chain) was counted between two and nine times. Other DNA sequences in this sample translate to the same CDR3. The entry originates in a study of shared clonotypes between healthy human individuals. Across the whole study: The plates for each donor numbered three CD4 naive, three CD4 memory, two CD8 naive and one CD8 memory.

The CDR3 length is 12 residues. Germline CDR1 MNHNY, CDR2 SVGAGI (reference sequence). Trimming removed 5 bases at V and 4 bases at J, with 8 bases between. Assay used: immunoSEQ multiplex PCR; TCRdb lists only in-frame clones, some missing. This table holds about 2.4 million clones, roughly 93% found once. Both subsets, CD45RA+ naive and CD45RA-negative memory, were split from the CD4+ cells. Sample: naive CD4+ T cells from PBMCs. As to subset: CD45RA+ positively selected. The source is a man younger than 30 in good health. Some clones in this sample may be carry-over from other donors' samples. The chain is built from TRBV6-6 and TRBJ1-2; possibly TRBD1 for D (5 bases). This CDR3 reads CASSLDSYGYTF. The CDR3 DNA reads as TGTGCCAGCAGTCTTGACAGCTATGGCTACACCTTC.